The 9 T cell receptor beta chains given below trace back to one sample, sequenced in a study of blood T cell repertoires in COVID-19. TCRdb keeps only in-frame clones here, not all; method: immunoSEQ multiplex PCR. The sample has roughly 250,000 clones, approximately 86% seen once; the top ten hold 4.9%. Sample: peripheral blood. These receptors originate from a woman aged 80 or over with active or convalescent COVID-19.

The chain links TRBV19 to TRBJ1-5; 7 bases line up with TRBD1. Germline CDR1 reads LNHDA; CDR2 reads SQIVND (reference sequence). V was clipped by 6 bases and J by 2 bases; unmatched bases: 7. The CDR3 sequence is 15 residues long. This CDR3 is CASRLVGQGNQPQHF. The CDR3 bases are TGTGCCAGTAGATTGGTCGGACAGGGCAATCAGCCCCAGCATTTT.

The V gene is TRBV30, the J gene TRBJ2-1; TRBD2 agrees at 7 bases. The CDR3 runs 14 residues. Germline CDR1 and CDR2: GTSNPN and SVGIG (reference sequence). The J segment lost 9 bases and the V segment lost 0 bases, leaving 8 bases of the junction unmatched. CDR3 loop: CAWSVTSDASEQFF. The CDR3 DNA follows: TGTGCCTGGAGTGTCACTAGCGACGCTAGTGAGCAGTTCTTC.

The chain joins TRBV19 to TRBJ1-5; D gene unclear. Germline values: CDR1 LNHDA, CDR2 SQIVND (reference sequence). The CDR3 is 15 amino acids. V was clipped by 4 bases and J by 1 base, with 11 bases between them. In DNA form, the CDR3 reads TGTGCCAGTAGTACGACATGGATGAGCAATCAGCCCCAGCATTTT. It yields the protein CASSTTWMSNQPQHF.

The CDR3 sequence: CASSDASGRAYEQYF. As DNA, the CDR3 is TGTGCCAGTAGTGATGCTAGCGGGAGGGCCTACGAGCAGTACTTC. The chain carries TRBV19 and TRBJ2-7; 12 bases line up with TRBD2. The CDR3 is 15 residues long. Looked up from germline, CDR1 is LNHDA and CDR2 is SQIVND (reference sequence). V dropped 5 bases and J dropped 2; count of bases not matched to a gene: 4. The full variable domain, with the rest looked up from reference TRBV19 and TRBJ2-7, is DGGITQSPKYLFRKEGQNVTLSCEQNLNHDAMYWYRQDPGQGLRLIYYSQIVNDFQKGDIAEGYSVSREKKESFPLTVTSAQKNPTAFYLCASSDASGRAYEQYFGPGTRLTVT.

This clone was counted between two and nine times. The sample contains more than one DNA sequence encoding this CDR3. The chain is built from TRBV3-1 (or the pseudogene TRBV3-2) and TRBJ1-2; the D gene is possibly TRBD1 (6 bases). V was shortened by 0 bases and J by 5 bases, with 7 bases between the two germline ends. Germline V gene data show CDR1 as LGHDT and CDR2 as YNNKEL (reference sequence). There are 13 residues in the CDR3. CDR3 sequence reads: CASSQDRGYGYTF. CDR3 DNA: TGTGCCAGCAGCCAAGACAGGGGATATGGCTACACCTTC.

The count of this clone is one. The chain couples TRBV18 to TRBJ2-7; 12 bases align to TRBD2. Germline CDR1 reads KGHSH; CDR2 reads LQKENI. The junction had 6 bases not matched to a gene; V was cut back by 6 bases and J by 3 bases. This CDR3 spans 15 amino acids. This CDR3 reads CASSQLAGGYYEQYF. As DNA, the CDR3 is TGTGCCAGCTCGCAACTAGCGGGAGGTTACTACGAGCAGTACTTC.

The CDR3 DNA reads as TGTGCCAGCAGCGCCCGACAGGGGAGGTCGATCACTGAAGCTTTCTTT. The encoded protein is CASSARQGRSITEAFF. The chain links TRBV9 to TRBJ1-1; TRBD1 agrees at 8 bases. Trimming at V came to 3 bases and at J to 4 bases, leaving 11 bases not matched to a gene. This CDR3 spans 16 amino acids. Germline lookup yields CDR1 SGDLS and CDR2 YYNGEE.

The rearrangement links TRBV2 to TRBJ1-1, with 7 bases fitting TRBD1. This CDR3 has 13 residues. The germline V gene has CDR1 SNHLY and CDR2 FYNNEI. V trimming: 6 bases; J trimming: 4 bases; junction bases outside the gene matches: 5. The CDR3 protein is CASSPQGVTEAFF. The CDR3 DNA follows: TGTGCCAGCAGCCCTCAGGGGGTCACTGAAGCTTTCTTT.

This clone has only a few counts. V usage is TRBV5-1 and J usage is TRBJ2-2; 10 bases line up with TRBD1. The CDR3 consists of 16 residues. The V and J ends lost 7 bases and 1 base, in that order; junction bases with no gene match: 7. Germline loops: CDR1 SGHRS, CDR2 YFSETQ. The CDR3 loop is CASEGQGSGNTGELFF. The DNA for the CDR3 is TGCGCCAGCGAGGGACAGGGGAGTGGGAACACCGGGGAGCTGTTTTTT.